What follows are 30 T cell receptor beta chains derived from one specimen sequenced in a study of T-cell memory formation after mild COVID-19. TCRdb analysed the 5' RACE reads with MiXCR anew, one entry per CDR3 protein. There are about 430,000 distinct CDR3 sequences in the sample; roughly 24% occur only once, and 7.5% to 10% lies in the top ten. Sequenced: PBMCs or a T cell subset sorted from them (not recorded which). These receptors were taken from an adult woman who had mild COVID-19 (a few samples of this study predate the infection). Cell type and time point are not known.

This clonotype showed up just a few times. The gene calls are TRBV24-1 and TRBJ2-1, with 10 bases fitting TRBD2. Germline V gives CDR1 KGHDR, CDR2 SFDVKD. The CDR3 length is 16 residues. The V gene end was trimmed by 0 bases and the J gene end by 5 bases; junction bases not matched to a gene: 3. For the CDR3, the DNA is TGTGCCACCAGTGATTTGGTAACTAGCGGGAACAATGAGCAGTTCTTC. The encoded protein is CATSDLVTSGNNEQFF.

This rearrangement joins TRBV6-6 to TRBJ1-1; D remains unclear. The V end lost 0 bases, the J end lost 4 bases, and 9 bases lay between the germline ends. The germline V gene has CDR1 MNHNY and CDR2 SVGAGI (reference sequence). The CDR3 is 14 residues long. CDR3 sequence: CASSYSGWGTEAFF. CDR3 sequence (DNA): TGTGCCAGCAGTTACTCTGGTTGGGGCACTGAAGCTTTCTTT.

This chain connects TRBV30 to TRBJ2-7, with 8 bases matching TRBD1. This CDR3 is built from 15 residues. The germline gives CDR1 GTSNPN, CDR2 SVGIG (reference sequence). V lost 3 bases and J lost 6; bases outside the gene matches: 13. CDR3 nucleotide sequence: TGTGCCTGGAGCCCCAGGGGCAGGGGGCTGGCCGAGCAGTACTTC. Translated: CAWSPRGRGLAEQYF.

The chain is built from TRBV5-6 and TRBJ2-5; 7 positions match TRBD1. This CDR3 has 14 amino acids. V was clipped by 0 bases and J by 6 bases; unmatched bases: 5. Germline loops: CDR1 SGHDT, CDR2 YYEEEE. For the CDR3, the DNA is TGTGCCAGCAGCTTGGACAGGGGAGTGCAGACCCAGTACTTC. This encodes CASSLDRGVQTQYF.

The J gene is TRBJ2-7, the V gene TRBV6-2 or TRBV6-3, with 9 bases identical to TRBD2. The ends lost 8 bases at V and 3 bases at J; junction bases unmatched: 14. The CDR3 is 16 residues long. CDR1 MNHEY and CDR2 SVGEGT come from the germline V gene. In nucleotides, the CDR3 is TGTGCCAGCGGGAGACAAAGGCGGGAGGGCCGCTACGAGCAGTACTTC. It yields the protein CASGRQRREGRYEQYF.

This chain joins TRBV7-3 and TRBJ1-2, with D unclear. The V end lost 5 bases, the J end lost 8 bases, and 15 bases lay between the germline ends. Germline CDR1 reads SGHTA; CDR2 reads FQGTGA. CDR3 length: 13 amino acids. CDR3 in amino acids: CASSTGRRSGYTF. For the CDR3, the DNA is TGTGCCAGCAGCACTGGACGACGTTCGGGCTACACCTTC.

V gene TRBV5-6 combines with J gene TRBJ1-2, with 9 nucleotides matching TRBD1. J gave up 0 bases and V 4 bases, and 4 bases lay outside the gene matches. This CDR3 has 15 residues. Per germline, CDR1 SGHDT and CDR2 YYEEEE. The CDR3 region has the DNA TGTGCCAGCAGCCCGGGGACAGGGACTAACTATGGCTACACCTTC. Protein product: CASSPGTGTNYGYTF.

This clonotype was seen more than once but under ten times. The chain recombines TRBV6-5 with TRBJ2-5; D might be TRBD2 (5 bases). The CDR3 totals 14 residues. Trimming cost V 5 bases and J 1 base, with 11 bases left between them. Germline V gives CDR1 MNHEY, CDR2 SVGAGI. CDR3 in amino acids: CASSRPGFQETQYF. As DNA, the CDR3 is TGTGCCAGCAGTCGTCCGGGGTTCCAAGAGACCCAGTACTTC.

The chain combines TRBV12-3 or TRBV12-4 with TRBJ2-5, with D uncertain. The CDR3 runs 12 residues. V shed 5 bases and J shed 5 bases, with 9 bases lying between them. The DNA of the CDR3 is TGTGCCAGCAGTCAACCCAGCGAGACCCAGTACTTC. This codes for CASSQPSETQYF.

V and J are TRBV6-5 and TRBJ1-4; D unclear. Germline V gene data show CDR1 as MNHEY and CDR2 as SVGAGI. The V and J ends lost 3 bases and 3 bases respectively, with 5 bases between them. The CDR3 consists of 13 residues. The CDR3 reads CASSYDSNEKLFF. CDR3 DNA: TGTGCCAGCAGTTATGATTCTAATGAAAAACTGTTTTTT.

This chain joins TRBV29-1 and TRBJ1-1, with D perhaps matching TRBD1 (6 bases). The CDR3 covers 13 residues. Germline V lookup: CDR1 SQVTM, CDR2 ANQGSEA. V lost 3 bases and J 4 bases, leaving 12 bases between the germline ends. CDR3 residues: CSVDWGGATEAFF. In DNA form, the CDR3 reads TGCAGCGTTGATTGGGGGGGCGCCACTGAAGCTTTCTTT.

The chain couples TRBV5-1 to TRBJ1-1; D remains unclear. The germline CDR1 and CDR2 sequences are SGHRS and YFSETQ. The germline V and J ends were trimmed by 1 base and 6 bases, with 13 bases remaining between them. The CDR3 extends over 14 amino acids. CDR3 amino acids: CASSLNLRVSEAFF. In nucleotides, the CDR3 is TGCGCCAGCAGCTTGAACCTACGGGTGTCTGAAGCTTTCTTT.

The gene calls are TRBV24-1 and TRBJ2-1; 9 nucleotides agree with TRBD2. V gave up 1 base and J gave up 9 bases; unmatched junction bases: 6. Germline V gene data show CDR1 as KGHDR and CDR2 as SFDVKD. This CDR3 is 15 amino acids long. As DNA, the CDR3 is TGTGCCACCAGTGATTTTGGTAGCGGGAGCAGTGAGCAGTTCTTC. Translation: CATSDFGSGSSEQFF.

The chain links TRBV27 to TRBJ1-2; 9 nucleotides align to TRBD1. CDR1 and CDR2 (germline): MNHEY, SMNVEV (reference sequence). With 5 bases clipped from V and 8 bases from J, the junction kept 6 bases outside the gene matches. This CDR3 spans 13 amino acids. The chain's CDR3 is CASSTDRGGGYTF. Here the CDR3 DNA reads TGTGCCAGCAGTACGGACAGGGGTGGAGGCTACACCTTC.

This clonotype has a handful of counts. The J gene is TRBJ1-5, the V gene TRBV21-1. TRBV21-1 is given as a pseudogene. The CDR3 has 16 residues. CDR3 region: CASSIGRPGANQPQHF. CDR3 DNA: TGTGCCAGCAGCATTGGACGGCCTGGAGCCAATCAGCCCCAGCATTTT.

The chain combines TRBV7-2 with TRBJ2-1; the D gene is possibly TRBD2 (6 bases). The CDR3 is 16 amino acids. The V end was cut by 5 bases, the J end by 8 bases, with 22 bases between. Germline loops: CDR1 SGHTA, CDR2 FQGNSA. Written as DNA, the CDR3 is TGTGCCAGCAGCCCCGGTCTTATTCGACTAGGGGATGAGCAGTTCTTC. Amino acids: CASSPGLIRLGDEQFF.

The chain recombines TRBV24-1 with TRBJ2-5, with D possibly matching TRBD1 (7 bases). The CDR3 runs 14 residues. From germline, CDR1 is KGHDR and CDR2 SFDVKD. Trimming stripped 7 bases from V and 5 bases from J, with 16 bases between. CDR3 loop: CATSATRGQETQYF. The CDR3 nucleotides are TGTGCCACCAGCGCGACTAGGGGGCAGGAGACCCAGTACTTC.

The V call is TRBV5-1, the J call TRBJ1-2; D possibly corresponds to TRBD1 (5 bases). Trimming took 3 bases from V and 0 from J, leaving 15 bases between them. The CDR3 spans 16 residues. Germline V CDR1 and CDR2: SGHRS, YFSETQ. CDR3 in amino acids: CASSSSGASTNYGYTF. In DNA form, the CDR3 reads TGCGCCAGCAGCTCCTCCGGGGCGAGCACTAACTATGGCTACACCTTC.

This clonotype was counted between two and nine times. DNA for the CDR3: TGTGCCAGCAGTTACTCAACGCGGCCCCAGCATTTT. Protein product: CASSYSTRPQHF. This chain connects TRBV6-2 or TRBV6-3 to TRBJ1-5; D is unresolved. The V end lost 0 bases, the J end lost 9 bases, and 6 bases lay between the germline ends. Per germline, CDR1 MNHEY and CDR2 SVGEGT. The CDR3 is 12 amino acids.

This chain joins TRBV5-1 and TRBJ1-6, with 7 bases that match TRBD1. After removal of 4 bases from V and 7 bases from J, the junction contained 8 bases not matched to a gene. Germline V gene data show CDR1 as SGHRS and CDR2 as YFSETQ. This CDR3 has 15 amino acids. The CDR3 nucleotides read TGCGCCAGCAGCGCCGGGACAGCCACGAATTCACCCCTCCACTTT. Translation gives CASSAGTATNSPLHF.

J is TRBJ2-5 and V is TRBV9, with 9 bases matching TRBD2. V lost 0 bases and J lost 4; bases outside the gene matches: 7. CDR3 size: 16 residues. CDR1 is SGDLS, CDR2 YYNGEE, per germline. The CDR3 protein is CASSVGGRAYGETQYF. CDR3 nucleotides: TGTGCCAGCAGCGTAGGCGGGAGGGCCTATGGAGAGACCCAGTACTTC. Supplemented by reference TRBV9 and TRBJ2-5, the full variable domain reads DSGVTQTPKHLITATGQRVTLRCSPRSGDLSVYWYQQSLDQGLQFLIQYYNGEERAKGNILERFSAQQFPDLHSELNLSSLELGDSALYFCASSVGGRAYGETQYFGPGTRLLVL.

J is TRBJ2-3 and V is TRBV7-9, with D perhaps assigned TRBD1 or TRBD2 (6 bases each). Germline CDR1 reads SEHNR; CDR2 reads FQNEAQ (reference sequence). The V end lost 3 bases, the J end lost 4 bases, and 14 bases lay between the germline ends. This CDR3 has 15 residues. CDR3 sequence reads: CASSLAKGGADTQYF. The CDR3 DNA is TGTGCCAGCAGCTTGGCGAAGGGGGGCGCAGATACGCAGTATTTT.

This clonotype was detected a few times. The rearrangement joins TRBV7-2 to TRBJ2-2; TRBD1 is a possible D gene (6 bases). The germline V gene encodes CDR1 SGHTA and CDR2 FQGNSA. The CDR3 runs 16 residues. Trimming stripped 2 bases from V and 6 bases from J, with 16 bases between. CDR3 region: CASSLTGSRGSGELFF. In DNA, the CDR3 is TGTGCCAGCAGCTTAACAGGGAGTAGGGGTTCCGGGGAGCTGTTTTTT.

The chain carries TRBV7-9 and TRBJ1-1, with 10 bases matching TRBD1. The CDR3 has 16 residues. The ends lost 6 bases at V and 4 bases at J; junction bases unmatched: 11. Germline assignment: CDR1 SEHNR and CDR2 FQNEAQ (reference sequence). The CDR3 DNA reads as TGTGCCAGCAGGAGCCGGGACAGGGGTCCTGGCACTGAAGCTTTCTTT. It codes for CASRSRDRGPGTEAFF.

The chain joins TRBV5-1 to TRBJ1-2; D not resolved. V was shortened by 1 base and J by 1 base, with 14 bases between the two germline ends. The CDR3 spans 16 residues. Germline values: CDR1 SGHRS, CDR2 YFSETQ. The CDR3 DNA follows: TGCGCCAGCAGCTTGTCAGGACGGACGATTAACTATGGCTACACCTTC. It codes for CASSLSGRTINYGYTF.

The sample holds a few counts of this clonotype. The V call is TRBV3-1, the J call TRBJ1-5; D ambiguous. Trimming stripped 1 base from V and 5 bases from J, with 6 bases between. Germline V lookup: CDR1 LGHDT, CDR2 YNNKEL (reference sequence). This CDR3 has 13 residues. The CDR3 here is CASSQAADQPQHF. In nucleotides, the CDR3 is TGTGCCAGCAGCCAAGCAGCGGATCAGCCCCAGCATTTT.

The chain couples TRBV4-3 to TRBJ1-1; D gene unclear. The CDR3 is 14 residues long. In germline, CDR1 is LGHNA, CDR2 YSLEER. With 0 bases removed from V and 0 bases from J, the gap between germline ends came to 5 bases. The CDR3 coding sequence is TGCGCCAGCAGCCAAGAACAGCTGAACACTGAAGCTTTCTTT. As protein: CASSQEQLNTEAFF.

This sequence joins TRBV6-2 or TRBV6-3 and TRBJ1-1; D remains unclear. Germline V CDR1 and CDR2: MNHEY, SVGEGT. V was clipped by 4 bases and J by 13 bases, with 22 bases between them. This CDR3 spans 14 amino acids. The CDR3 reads CASSSPYRPGSGFF. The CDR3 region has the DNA TGTGCCAGCAGTTCGCCTTATCGACCGGGATCTGGTTTCTTT.

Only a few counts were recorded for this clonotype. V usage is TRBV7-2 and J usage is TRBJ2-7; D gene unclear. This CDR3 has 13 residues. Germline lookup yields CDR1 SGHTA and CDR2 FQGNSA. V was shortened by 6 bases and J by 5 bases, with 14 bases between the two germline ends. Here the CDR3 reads CASRRMSAHEQYF. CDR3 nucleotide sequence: TGTGCCAGCAGGCGGATGTCCGCCCACGAGCAGTACTTC.

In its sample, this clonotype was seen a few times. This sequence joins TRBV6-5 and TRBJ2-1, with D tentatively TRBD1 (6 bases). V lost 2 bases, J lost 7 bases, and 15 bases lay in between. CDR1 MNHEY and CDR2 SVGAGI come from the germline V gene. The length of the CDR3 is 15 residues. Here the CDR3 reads CASSYGLLRGNEQFF. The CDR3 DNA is TGTGCCAGCAGTTACGGCCTACTGAGGGGGAATGAGCAGTTCTTC.